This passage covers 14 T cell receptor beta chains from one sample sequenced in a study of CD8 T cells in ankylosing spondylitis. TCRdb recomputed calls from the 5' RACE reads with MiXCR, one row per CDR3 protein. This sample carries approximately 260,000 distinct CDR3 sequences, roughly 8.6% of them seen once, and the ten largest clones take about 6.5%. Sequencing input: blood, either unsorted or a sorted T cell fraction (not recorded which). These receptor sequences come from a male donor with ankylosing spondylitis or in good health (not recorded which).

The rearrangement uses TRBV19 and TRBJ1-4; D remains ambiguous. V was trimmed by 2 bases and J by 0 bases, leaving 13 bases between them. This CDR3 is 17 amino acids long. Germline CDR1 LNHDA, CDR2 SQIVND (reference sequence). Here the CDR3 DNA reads TGTGCCAGTAGTATAACCTCTTCCTGGGCAACTAATGAAAAACTGTTTTTT. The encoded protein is CASSITSSWATNEKLFF. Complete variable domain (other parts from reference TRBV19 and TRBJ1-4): DGGITQSPKYLFRKEGQNVTLSCEQNLNHDAMYWYRQDPGQGLRLIYYSQIVNDFQKGDIAEGYSVSREKKESFPLTVTSAQKNPTAFYLCASSITSSWATNEKLFFGSGTQLSVL.

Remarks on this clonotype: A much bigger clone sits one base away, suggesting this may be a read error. The CDR3 sequence is CVSSLGGRGNTEAFF. The CDR3 coding sequence is TGCGTCAGCAGCTTGGGGGGACGGGGGAACACTGAAGCTTTCTTT. The rearrangement joins TRBV5-1 to TRBJ1-1, with D possibly TRBD1 on 5 matching bases. The CDR3 covers 15 residues. CDR1 is SGHRS and CDR2 is YFSETQ in the germline V gene. Together with reference TRBV5-1 and TRBJ1-1, the CDR3 gives the full variable domain: KAGVTQTPRYLIKTRGQQVTLSCSPISGHRSVSWYQQTPGQGLQFLFEYFSETQRNKGNFPGRFSGRQFSNSRSEMNVSTLELGDSALYLCVSSLGGRGNTEAFFGQGTRLTVV.

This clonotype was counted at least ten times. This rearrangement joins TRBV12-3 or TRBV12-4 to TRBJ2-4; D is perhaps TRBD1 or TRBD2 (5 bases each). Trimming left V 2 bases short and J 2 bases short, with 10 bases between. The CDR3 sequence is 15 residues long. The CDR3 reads CASSLWGPTKNIQYF. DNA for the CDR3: TGTGCCAGCAGTTTATGGGGACCCACCAAAAACATTCAGTACTTC.

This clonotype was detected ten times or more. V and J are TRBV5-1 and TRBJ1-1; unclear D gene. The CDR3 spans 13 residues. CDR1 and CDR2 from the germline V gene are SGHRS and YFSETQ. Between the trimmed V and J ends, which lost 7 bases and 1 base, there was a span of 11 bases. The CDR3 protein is CASSAAGNTEAFF. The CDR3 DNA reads TGCGCCAGCTCCGCTGCCGGGAACACTGAAGCTTTCTTT.

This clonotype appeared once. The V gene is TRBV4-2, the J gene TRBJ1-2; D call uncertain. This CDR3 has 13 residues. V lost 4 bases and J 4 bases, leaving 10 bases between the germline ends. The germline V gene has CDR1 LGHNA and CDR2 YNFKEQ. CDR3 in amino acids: CASSPRLPYGYTF. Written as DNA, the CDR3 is TGTGCCAGCAGCCCCCGACTGCCCTATGGCTACACCTTC.

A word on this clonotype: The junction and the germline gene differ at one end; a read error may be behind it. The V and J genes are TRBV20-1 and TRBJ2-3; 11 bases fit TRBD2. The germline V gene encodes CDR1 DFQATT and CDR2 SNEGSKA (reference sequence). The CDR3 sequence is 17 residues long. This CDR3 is CCASRLLAGEGTDTQYF. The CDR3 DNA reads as TGCTGTGCTAGCCGGCTACTAGCGGGAGAGGGCACAGATACGCAGTATTTT.

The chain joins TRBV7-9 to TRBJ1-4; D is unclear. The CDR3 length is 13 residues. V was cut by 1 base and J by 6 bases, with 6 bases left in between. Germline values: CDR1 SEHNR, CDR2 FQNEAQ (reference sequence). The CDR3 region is CASSLGEYEKLFF. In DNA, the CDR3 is TGTGCCAGCAGCTTAGGGGAGTATGAAAAACTGTTTTTT. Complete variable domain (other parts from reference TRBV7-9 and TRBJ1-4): DTGVSQNPRHKITKRGQNVTFRCDPISEHNRLYWYRQTLGQGPEFLTYFQNEAQLEKSRLLSDRFSAERPKGSFSTLEIQRTEQGDSAMYLCASSLGEYEKLFFGSGTQLSVL.

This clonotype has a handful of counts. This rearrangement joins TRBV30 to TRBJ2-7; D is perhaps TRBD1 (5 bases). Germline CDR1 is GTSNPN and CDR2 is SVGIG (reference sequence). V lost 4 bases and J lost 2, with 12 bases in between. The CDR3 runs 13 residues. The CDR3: CAWTDKLPYEQYF. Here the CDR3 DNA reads TGTGCCTGGACGGACAAGTTGCCCTACGAGCAGTACTTC.

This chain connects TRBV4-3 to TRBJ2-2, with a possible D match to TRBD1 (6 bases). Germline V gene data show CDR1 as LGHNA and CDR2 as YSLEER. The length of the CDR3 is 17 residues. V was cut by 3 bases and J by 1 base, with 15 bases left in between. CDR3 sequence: CASSQFMGHLNTGELFF. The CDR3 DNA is TGCGCCAGCAGCCAGTTTATGGGACACCTGAACACCGGGGAGCTGTTTTTT.

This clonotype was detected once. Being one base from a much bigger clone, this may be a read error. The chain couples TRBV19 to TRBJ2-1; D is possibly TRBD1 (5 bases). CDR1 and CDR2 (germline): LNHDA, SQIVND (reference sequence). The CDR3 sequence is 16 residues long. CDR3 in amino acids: CASSMGQGFSYNELFF. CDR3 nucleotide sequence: TGTGCCAGTAGTATGGGGCAGGGCTTTTCCTACAATGAGCTGTTCTTC. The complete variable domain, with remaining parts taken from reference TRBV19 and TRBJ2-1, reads DGGITQSPKYLFRKEGQNVTLSCEQNLNHDAMYWYRQDPGQGLRLIYYSQIVNDFQKGDIAEGYSVSREKKESFPLTVTSAQKNPTAFYLCASSMGQGFSYNELFFGPGTRLTVL.

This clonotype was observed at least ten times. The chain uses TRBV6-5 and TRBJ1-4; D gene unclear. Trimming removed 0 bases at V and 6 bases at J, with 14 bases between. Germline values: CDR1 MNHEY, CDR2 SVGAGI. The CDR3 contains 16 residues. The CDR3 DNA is TGTGCCAGCAGTTACTCGAAGGAGCAGCTAGATGAAAAACTGTTTTTT. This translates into CASSYSKEQLDEKLFF.

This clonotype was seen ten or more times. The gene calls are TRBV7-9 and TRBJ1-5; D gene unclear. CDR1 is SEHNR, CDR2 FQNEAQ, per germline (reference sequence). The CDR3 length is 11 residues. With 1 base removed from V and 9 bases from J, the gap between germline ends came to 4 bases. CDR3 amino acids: CASSLVRPQHF. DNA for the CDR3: TGTGCCAGCAGCTTAGTTCGGCCCCAGCATTTT. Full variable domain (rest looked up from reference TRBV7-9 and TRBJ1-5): DTGVSQNPRHKITKRGQNVTFRCDPISEHNRLYWYRQTLGQGPEFLTYFQNEAQLEKSRLLSDRFSAERPKGSFSTLEIQRTEQGDSAMYLCASSLVRPQHFGDGTRLSIL.

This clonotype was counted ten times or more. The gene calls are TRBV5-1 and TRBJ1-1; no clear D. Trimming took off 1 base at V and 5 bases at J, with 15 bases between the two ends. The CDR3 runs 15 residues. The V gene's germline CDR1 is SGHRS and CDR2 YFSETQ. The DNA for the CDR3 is TGCGCCAGCAGCTTGCAGTTTGATGGCGGAACTGAAGCTTTCTTT. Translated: CASSLQFDGGTEAFF.

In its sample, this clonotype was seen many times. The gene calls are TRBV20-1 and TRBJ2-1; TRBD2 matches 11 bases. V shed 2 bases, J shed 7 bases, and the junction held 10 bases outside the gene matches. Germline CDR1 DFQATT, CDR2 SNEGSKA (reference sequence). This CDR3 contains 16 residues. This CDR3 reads CSARPLAGGMGNEQFF. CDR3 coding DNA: TGCAGTGCTAGACCGCTAGCGGGAGGCATGGGGAATGAGCAGTTCTTC.